This T cell receptor beta chain was recovered during a study of long-term antiretroviral therapy in people with HIV. Study background: Sampling started about a decade before the 2015 immediate-ART recommendation.

Points on this clone: Its specificity is unknown.

This was the immunoSEQ v3.0 assay at survey level. Sequencing had a target that covered 40,000-50,000 T-cell genomes per sample. Some clones are missing from TCRdb's copy, which holds only in-frame ones; the method was immunoSEQ multiplex PCR. The sample yields approximately 27,000 clones, approximately 92% seen once. Findings of the study overall: The data indicate that diversity increased after ART but remained below transplant donor controls.

This CDR3 region has 13 residues. V lost 7 bases, J lost 2 bases, and 9 bases lay in between. Germline CDR1 LNHDA, CDR2 SQIVND (reference sequence). This TCR derives from a woman between 40 and 50 years old with HIV. The V and J genes are TRBV19 and TRBJ1-5; TRBD1 might be the D (5 bases). This material consisted of unsorted PBMCs, taken 5.2 years after starting antiretroviral therapy. The CDR3, as DNA: TGTGCCAGTACCCCGACAGGCAATCAGCCCCAGCATTTT. Translation gives CASTPTGNQPQHF. The variable domain in full, completed from reference TRBV19 and TRBJ1-5, reads DGGITQSPKYLFRKEGQNVTLSCEQNLNHDAMYWYRQDPGQGLRLIYYSQIVNDFQKGDIAEGYSVSREKKESFPLTVTSAQKNPTAFYLCASTPTGNQPQHFGDGTRLSIL.